Listed here are 5 T cell receptor beta chains from one sample, sequenced in a study of cytomegalovirus exposure and HLA in healthy donors (TCRdb year 2017). The library was built by means of the immunoSEQ multiplex PCR assay. The multiplex PCR relied on a mix of 60 forward primers for TCR Vbeta segments and 13 reverse primers for TCR Jbeta segments. TCRdb carries this immuneACCESS record with in-frame sequences only. Its versions omit some clonotypes, under half of them owing to an unresolved V gene in the studies checked, with the rest unexplained. Within this sample are 200,000 to 250,000 clones, with more than 60% of them counted one time only. Of the sample, 1.7% is held by the ten largest clones. Material: PBMCs. These receptors were taken from a man in his fifties in good health and CMV-seronegative.

V is TRBV9 and J is TRBJ2-7; 7 bases fit TRBD2. Germline V CDR1 and CDR2: SGDLS, YYNGEE. Trimming removed 4 bases from V and 2 bases from J; junction bases left unmatched: 15. The length of the CDR3 is 17 residues. The CDR3 here is CASSTRASLAETYEQYF. In DNA form, the CDR3 reads TGTGCCAGCAGCACCCGCGCTTCGCTAGCGGAGACCTACGAGCAGTACTTC. Based on the CDR3 plus reference TRBV9 and TRBJ2-7, the full variable domain is DSGVTQTPKHLITATGQRVTLRCSPRSGDLSVYWYQQSLDQGLQFLIQYYNGEERAKGNILERFSAQQFPDLHSELNLSSLELGDSALYFCASSTRASLAETYEQYFGPGTRLTVT.

The V gene is TRBV30, the J gene TRBJ1-2; 8 positions agree with TRBD1. V trimming: 0 bases; J trimming: 5 bases; junction bases outside the gene matches: 11. In germline, CDR1 is GTSNPN, CDR2 SVGIG (reference sequence). This CDR3 spans 16 amino acids. The CDR3 coding sequence is TGTGCCTGGAGTGTACCCCTCGGACAGGGCTCATATGGCTACACCTTC. This encodes CAWSVPLGQGSYGYTF. Together with reference TRBV30 and TRBJ1-2, the CDR3 gives the full variable domain: SQTIHQWPATLVQPVGSPLSLECTVEGTSNPNLYWYRQAAGRGLQLLFYSVGIGQISSEVPQNLSASRPQDRQFILSSKKLLLSDSGFYLCAWSVPLGQGSYGYTFGSGTRLTVV.

The J gene is TRBJ2-7, the V gene TRBV6-1, with D possibly being TRBD1 (5 bases). This CDR3 has 13 amino acids. The ends were cut back, 5 bases at V and 2 bases at J, with 10 bases in the middle. In germline, CDR1 is MNHNS, CDR2 SASEGT. The CDR3 loop is CASSRSRAYEQYF. In DNA, the CDR3 is TGTGCCAGCAGTCGAAGCAGGGCCTACGAGCAGTACTTC.

This clone was detected only once. The chain recombines TRBV2 with TRBJ2-7; a weak D match, TRBD1 (6 bases). Germline CDR1 is SNHLY and CDR2 is FYNNEI. The germline V and J ends were trimmed by 7 bases and 7 bases, with 14 bases remaining between them. The CDR3 is made up of 12 amino acids. This chain's CDR3 is CASNRDTLEQYF. The DNA for the CDR3 is TGTGCCAGCAATCGGGACACCTTGGAGCAGTACTTC.

The V gene is TRBV9, the J gene TRBJ2-5; unclear D gene. This CDR3 has 15 amino acids. CDR1 is SGDLS and CDR2 is YYNGEE in the germline V gene. The V and J ends lost 4 bases and 0 bases respectively, with 13 bases between them. CDR3 nucleotide sequence: TGTGCCAGCAGCCTTGGCGGCAGCAACCAAGAGACCCAGTACTTC. Amino acids: CASSLGGSNQETQYF.